The text below deals with one TCR beta chain. The method was immunoSEQ multiplex PCR; TCRdb's version includes in-frame clones alone and lacks a portion of them. This table holds over 110,000 clones, roughly 90% found once. The data stem from a study of blood T cell repertoires in COVID-19. This CDR3 is 15 amino acids long. In germline, CDR1 is LGHDT, CDR2 YNNKEL (reference sequence). V was cut by 6 bases and J by 5 bases, with 17 bases left in between. The chain joins TRBV3-1 (or the pseudogene TRBV3-2) to TRBJ2-1; D perhaps matches TRBD1 (6 bases). The origin of this receptor is a man in his 70s with acute or convalescent COVID-19. What was sequenced was peripheral blood. Here the CDR3 DNA reads TGTGCCAGCAGTCGTGGGACACCGTTTAACAATGAGCAGTTCTTC. Protein product: CASSRGTPFNNEQFF.